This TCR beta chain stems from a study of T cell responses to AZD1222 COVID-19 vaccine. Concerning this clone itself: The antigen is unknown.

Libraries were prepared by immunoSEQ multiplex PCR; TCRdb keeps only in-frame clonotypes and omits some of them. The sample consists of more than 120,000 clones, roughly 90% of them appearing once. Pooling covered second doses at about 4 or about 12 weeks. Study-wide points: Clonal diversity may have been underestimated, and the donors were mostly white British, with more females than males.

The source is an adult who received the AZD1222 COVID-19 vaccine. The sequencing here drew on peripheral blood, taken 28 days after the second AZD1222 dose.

CDR3 amino acids: CATRSSGSFNEQFF. In DNA, the CDR3 is TGTGCCACCAGGTCTAGCGGGAGCTTCAATGAGCAGTTCTTC. The chain joins TRBV15 to TRBJ2-1; TRBD2 matches 10 bases. Germline CDR1 LNHNV, CDR2 YYDKDF (reference sequence). V lost 6 bases and J lost 6; bases outside the gene matches: 5. This CDR3 is 14 amino acids long.